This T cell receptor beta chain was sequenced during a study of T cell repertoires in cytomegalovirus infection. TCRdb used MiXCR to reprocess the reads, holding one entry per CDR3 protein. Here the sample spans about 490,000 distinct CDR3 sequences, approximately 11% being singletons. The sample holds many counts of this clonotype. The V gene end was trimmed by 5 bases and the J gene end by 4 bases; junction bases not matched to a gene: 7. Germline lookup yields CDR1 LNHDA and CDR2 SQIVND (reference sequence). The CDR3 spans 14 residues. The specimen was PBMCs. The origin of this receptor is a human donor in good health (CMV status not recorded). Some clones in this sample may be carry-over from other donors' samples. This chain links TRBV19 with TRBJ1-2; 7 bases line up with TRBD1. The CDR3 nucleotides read TGTGCCAGTAGTCCCCTGAACAGGGGCTATGGCTACACCTTC. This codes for CASSPLNRGYGYTF.